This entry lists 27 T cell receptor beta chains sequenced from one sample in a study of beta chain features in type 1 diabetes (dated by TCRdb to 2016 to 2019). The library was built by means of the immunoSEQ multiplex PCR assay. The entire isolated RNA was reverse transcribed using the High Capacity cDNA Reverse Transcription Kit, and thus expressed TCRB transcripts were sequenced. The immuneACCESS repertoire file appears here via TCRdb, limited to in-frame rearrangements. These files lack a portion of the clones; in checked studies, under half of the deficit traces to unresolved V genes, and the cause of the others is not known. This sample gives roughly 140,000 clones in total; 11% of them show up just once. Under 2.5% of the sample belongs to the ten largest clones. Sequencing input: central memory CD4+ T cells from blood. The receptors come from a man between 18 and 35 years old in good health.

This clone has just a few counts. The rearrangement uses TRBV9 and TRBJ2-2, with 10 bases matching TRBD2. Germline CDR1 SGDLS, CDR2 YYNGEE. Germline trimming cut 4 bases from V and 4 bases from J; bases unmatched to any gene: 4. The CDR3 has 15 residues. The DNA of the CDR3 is TGTGCCAGCAGCCGGCTAGCGGGAGCCACCGGGGAGCTGTTTTTT. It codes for CASSRLAGATGELFF.

CDR3 in amino acids: CASSQDRASGTQFF. CDR3 nucleotides: TGCGCCAGCAGCCAAGATAGGGCTAGCGGGACTCAGTTCTTC. The chain is built from TRBV4-3 and TRBJ2-1, with TRBD2 identical over 9 bases. V trimming: 0 bases; J trimming: 13 bases; junction bases outside the gene matches: 7. The CDR3 has 14 residues. Germline CDR1 and CDR2: LGHNA and YSLEER.

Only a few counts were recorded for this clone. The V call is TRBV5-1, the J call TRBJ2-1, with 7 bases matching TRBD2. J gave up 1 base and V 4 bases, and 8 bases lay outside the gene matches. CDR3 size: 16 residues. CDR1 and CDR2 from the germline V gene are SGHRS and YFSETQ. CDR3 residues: CASSLFAGESYNEQFF. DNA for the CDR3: TGCGCCAGCAGCCTTTTTGCGGGAGAGTCCTACAATGAGCAGTTCTTC.

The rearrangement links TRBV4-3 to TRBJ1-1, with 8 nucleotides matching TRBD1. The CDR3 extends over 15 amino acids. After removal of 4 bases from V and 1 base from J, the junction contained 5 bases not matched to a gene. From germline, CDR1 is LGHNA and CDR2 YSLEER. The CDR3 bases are TGCGCCAGCAGCCCAAGGGGGACAGGGAACACTGAAGCTTTCTTT. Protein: CASSPRGTGNTEAFF.

The CDR3 spells CACSRLGGEKLFF. CDR3 sequence (DNA): TGTGCCTGTTCACGACTGGGAGGTGAAAAACTGTTTTTT. The chain joins TRBV30 to TRBJ1-4; D unclear. From germline, CDR1 is GTSNPN and CDR2 SVGIG (reference sequence). V lost 6 bases, J lost 7 bases, and 15 bases lay in between. CDR3 size: 13 residues.

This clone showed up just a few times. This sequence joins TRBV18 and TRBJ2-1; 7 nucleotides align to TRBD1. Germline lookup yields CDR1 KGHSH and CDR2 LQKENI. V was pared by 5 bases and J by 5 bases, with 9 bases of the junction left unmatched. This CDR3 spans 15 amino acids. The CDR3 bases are TGTGCCAGCTCATTCCCGGGACAGAGAGACAATGAGCAGTTCTTC. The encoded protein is CASSFPGQRDNEQFF.

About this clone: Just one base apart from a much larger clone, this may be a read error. CDR3 in amino acids: CASSRDSQETQYF. CDR3 DNA: TGTGCCAGCAGCCGGGACAGCCAAGAGACCCAGTACTTC. The chain joins TRBV5-4 to TRBJ2-5; 7 bases match TRBD1. V gave up 4 bases and J gave up 1 base; unmatched junction bases: 1. Germline values: CDR1 SGHNT, CDR2 YYREEE (reference sequence). The CDR3 sequence is 13 residues long.

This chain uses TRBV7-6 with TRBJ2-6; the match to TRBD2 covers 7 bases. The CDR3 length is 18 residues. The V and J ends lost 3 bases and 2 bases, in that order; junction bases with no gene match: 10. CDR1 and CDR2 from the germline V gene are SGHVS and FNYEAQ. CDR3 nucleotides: TGTGCCAGCAGCTTTGGTGGGAGGGCGCATGCTGGGGCCAACGTCCTGACTTTC. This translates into CASSFGGRAHAGANVLTF.

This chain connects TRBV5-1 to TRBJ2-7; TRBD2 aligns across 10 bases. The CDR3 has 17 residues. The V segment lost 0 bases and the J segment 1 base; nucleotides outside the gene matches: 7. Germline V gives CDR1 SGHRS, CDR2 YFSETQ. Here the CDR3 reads CASSLGTSGTNSYEQYF. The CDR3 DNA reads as TGCGCCAGCAGCTTGGGCACTAGCGGGACCAATTCCTACGAGCAGTACTTC.

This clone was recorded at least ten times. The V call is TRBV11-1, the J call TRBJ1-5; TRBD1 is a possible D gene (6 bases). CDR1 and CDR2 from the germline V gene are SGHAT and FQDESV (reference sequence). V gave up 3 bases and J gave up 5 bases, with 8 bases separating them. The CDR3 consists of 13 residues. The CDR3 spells CASSFNRDQPQHF. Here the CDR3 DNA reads TGTGCCAGCAGCTTTAACAGGGATCAGCCCCAGCATTTT.

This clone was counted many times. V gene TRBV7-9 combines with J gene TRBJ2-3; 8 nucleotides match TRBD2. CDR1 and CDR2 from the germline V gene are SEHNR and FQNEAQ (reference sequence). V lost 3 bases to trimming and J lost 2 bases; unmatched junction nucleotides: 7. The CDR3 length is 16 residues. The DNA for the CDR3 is TGTGCCAGCAGCTTGTGGGTAGCGGGATCCACAGATACGCAGTATTTT. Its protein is CASSLWVAGSTDTQYF. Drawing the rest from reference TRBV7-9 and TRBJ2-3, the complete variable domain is DTGVSQNPRHKITKRGQNVTFRCDPISEHNRLYWYRQTLGQGPEFLTYFQNEAQLEKSRLLSDRFSAERPKGSFSTLEIQRTEQGDSAMYLCASSLWVAGSTDTQYFGPGTRLTVL.

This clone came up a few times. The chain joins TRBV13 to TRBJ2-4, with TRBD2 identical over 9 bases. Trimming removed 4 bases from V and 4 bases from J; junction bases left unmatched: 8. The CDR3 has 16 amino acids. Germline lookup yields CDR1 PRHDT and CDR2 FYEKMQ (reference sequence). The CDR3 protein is CASSSPLLAGKNIQYF. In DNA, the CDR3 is TGTGCCAGCAGCTCCCCCCTCCTAGCGGGGAAAAACATTCAGTACTTC. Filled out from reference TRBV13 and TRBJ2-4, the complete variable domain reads AAGVIQSPRHLIKEKRETATLKCYPIPRHDTVYWYQQGPGQDPQFLISFYEKMQSDKGSIPDRFSAQQFSDYHSELNMSSLELGDSALYFCASSSPLLAGKNIQYFGAGTRLSVL.

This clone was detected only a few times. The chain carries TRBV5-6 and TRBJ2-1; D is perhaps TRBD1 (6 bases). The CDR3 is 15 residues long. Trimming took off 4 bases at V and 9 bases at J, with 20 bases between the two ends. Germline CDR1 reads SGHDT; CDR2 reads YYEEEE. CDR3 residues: CASSLLTGSGAEQFF. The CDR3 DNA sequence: TGTGCCAGCAGCCTTCTGACAGGTAGTGGGGCTGAGCAGTTCTTC.

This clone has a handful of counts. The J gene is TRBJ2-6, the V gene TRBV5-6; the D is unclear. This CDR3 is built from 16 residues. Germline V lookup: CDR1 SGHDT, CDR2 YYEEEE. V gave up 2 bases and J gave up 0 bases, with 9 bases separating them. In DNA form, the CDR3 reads TGTGCCAGCAGCTTTTGGACGGCCTCTGGGGCCAACGTCCTGACTTTC. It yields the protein CASSFWTASGANVLTF. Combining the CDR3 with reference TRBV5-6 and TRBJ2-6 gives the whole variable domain DAGVTQSPTHLIKTRGQQVTLRCSPKSGHDTVSWYQQALGQGPQFIFQYYEEEERQRGNFPDRFSGHQFPNYSSELNVNALLLGDSALYLCASSFWTASGANVLTFGAGSRLTVL.

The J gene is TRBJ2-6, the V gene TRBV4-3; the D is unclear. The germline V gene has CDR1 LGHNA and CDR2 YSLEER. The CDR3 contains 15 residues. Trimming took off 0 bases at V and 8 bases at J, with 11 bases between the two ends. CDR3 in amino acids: CASSQEAGRTNVLTF. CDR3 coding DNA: TGCGCCAGCAGCCAAGAAGCAGGTAGAACCAACGTCCTGACTTTC.

The CDR3 DNA follows: TGTGCCAGCAGCTGGATGACCGGGACAGGGGGAAACACCATATATTTT. This gives the protein CASSWMTGTGGNTIYF. The gene calls are TRBV5-6 and TRBJ1-3; 9 bases are a match to TRBD1. Trimming at V came to 3 bases and at J to 4 bases, leaving 8 bases not matched to a gene. Germline lookup yields CDR1 SGHDT and CDR2 YYEEEE. CDR3 length equals 16 residues.

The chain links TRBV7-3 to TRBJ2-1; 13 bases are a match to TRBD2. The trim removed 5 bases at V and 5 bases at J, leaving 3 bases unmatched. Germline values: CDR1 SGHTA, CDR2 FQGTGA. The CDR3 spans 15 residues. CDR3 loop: CASSQGTSGNNEQFF. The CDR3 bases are TGTGCCAGCAGCCAAGGGACTAGCGGGAACAATGAGCAGTTCTTC.

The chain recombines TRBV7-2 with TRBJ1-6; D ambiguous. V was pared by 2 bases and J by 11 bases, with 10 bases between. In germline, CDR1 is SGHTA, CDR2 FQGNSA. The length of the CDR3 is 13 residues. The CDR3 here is CASSLSGRTPLHF. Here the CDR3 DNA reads TGTGCCAGCAGCTTATCGGGGAGGACACCCCTCCACTTT. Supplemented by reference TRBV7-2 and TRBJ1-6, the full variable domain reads GAGVSQSPSNKVTEKGKDVELRCDPISGHTALYWYRQSLGQGLEFLIYFQGNSAPDKSGLPSDRFSAERTGGSVSTLTIQRTQQEDSAVYLCASSLSGRTPLHFGNGTRLTVT.

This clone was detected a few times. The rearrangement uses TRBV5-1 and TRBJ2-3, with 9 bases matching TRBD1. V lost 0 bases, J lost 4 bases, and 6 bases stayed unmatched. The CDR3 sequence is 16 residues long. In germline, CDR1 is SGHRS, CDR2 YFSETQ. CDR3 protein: CASSLERTGAADTQYF. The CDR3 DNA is TGCGCCAGCAGCTTGGAGCGGACAGGGGCAGCAGATACGCAGTATTTT.

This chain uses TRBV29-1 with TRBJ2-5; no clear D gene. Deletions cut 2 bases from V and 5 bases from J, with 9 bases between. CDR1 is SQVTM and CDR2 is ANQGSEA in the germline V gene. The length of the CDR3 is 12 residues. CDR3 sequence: CSVEKTGETQYF. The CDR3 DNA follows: TGCAGCGTTGAAAAAACCGGGGAGACCCAGTACTTC. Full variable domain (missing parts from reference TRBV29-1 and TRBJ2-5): SAVISQKPSRDICQRGTSLTIQCQVDSQVTMMFWYRQQPGQSLTLIATANQGSEATYESGFVIDKFPISRPNLTFSTLTVSNMSPEDSSIYLCSVEKTGETQYFGPGTRLLVL.

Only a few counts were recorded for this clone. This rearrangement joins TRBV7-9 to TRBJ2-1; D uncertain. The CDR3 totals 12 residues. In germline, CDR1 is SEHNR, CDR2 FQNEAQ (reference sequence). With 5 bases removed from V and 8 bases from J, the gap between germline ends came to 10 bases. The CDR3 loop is CASSQIVHEQFF. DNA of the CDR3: TGTGCCAGCAGCCAGATAGTTCATGAGCAGTTCTTC.

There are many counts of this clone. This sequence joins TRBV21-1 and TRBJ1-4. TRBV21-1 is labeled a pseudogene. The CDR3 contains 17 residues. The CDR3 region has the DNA TGTGCCAGCAGCACCTTCCGGGGGTATCCAACTAATGAAAAACTGTTTTTT. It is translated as CASSTFRGYPTNEKLFF.

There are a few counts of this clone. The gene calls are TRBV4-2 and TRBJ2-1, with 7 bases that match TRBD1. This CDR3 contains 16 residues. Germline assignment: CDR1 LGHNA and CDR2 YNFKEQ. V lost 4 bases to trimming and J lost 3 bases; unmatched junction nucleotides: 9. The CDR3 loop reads CASSLGPGQSYNEQFF. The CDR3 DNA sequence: TGTGCCAGCAGCCTAGGACCGGGACAGAGCTACAATGAGCAGTTCTTC.

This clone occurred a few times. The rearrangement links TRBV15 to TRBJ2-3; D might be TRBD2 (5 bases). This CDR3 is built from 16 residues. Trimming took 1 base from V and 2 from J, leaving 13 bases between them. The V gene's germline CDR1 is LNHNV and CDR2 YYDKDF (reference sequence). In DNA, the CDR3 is TGTGCCACCAGCAGAGGAGGGAAAATCTTCACAGATACGCAGTATTTT. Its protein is CATSRGGKIFTDTQYF. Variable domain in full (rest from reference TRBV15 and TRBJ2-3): DAMVIQNPRYQVTQFGKPVTLSCSQTLNHNVMYWYQQKSSQAPKLLFHYYDKDFNNEADTPDNFQSRRPNTSFCFLDIRSPGLGDTAMYLCATSRGGKIFTDTQYFGPGTRLTVL.

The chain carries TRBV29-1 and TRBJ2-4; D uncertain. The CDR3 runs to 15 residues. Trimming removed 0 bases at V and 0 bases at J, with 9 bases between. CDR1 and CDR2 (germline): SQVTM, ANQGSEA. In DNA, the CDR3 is TGCAGCGTTGAAGATAGGAAACTAGCCAAAAACATTCAGTACTTC. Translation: CSVEDRKLAKNIQYF. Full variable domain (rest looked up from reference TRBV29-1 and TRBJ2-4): SAVISQKPSRDICQRGTSLTIQCQVDSQVTMMFWYRQQPGQSLTLIATANQGSEATYESGFVIDKFPISRPNLTFSTLTVSNMSPEDSSIYLCSVEDRKLAKNIQYFGAGTRLSVL.

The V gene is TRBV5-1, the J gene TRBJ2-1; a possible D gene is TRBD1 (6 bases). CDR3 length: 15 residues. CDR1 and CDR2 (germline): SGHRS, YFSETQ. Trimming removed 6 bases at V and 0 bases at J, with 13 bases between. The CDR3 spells CASMGATSSYNEQFF. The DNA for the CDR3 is TGCGCCAGCATGGGGGCTACGAGCTCCTACAATGAGCAGTTCTTC. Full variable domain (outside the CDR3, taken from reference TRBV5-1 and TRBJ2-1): KAGVTQTPRYLIKTRGQQVTLSCSPISGHRSVSWYQQTPGQGLQFLFEYFSETQRNKGNFPGRFSGRQFSNSRSEMNVSTLELGDSALYLCASMGATSSYNEQFFGPGTRLTVL.

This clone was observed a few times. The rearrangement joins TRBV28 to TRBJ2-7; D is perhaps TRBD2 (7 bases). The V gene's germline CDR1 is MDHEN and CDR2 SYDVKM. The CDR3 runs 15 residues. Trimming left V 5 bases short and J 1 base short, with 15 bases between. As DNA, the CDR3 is TGTGCCAGCAGTCGAGCGGGGACATTATCCTACGAGCAGTACTTC. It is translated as CASSRAGTLSYEQYF.